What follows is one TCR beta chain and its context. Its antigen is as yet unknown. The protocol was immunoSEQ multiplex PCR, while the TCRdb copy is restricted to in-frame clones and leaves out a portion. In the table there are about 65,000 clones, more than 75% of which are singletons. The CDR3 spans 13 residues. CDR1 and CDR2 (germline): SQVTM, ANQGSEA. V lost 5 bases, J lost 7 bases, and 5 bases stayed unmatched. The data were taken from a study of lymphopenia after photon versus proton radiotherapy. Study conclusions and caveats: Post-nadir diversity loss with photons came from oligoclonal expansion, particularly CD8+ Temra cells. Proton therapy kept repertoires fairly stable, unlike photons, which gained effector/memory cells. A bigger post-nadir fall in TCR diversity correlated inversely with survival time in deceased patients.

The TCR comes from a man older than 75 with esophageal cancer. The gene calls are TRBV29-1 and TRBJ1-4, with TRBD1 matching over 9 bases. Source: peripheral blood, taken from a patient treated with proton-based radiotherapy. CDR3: CSVRGTGSEKLFF. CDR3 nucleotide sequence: TGCAGCGTTAGAGGGACAGGGAGTGAAAAACTGTTTTTT.